This entry lists 9 T cell receptor beta chains sequenced from one sample in a study of cytomegalovirus exposure and HLA in healthy donors. Amplification used 60 Vbeta primers and 13 Jbeta primers. Using immunoSEQ multiplex PCR, the repertoire was profiled, and TCRdb retains in-frame clones only, with some absent. The profile covers about 160,000 clones, with more than 70% appearing a single time and around 1.5% taken by the ten largest. The sequenced material came from PBMCs. All receptors derive from a male donor in good health and CMV-seronegative.

The V gene is TRBV5-1, the J gene TRBJ1-4; 9 bases map to TRBD1. With V trimmed by 3 bases and J by 3 bases, 0 bases remained unmatched. The CDR3 extends over 14 amino acids. The germline V gene encodes CDR1 SGHRS and CDR2 YFSETQ. CDR3 sequence (DNA): TGCGCCAGCAGCTGGACAGGGGCTAATGAAAAACTGTTTTTT. This translates into CASSWTGANEKLFF. Using reference TRBV5-1 and TRBJ1-4 for the parts outside the CDR3, the full variable domain is KAGVTQTPRYLIKTRGQQVTLSCSPISGHRSVSWYQQTPGQGLQFLFEYFSETQRNKGNFPGRFSGRQFSNSRSEMNVSTLELGDSALYLCASSWTGANEKLFFGSGTQLSVL.

This chain connects TRBV5-1 to TRBJ2-5; TRBD1 aligns across 10 bases. The germline V gene has CDR1 SGHRS and CDR2 YFSETQ. CDR3 length equals 15 residues. V trimming: 4 bases; J trimming: 2 bases; junction bases outside the gene matches: 5. CDR3: CASSIGTGVQETQYF. CDR3 DNA sequence: TGCGCCAGCAGCATAGGGACAGGGGTTCAAGAGACCCAGTACTTC. The full variable domain, with the rest looked up from reference TRBV5-1 and TRBJ2-5, is KAGVTQTPRYLIKTRGQQVTLSCSPISGHRSVSWYQQTPGQGLQFLFEYFSETQRNKGNFPGRFSGRQFSNSRSEMNVSTLELGDSALYLCASSIGTGVQETQYFGPGTRLLVL.

V gene TRBV5-6 combines with J gene TRBJ1-2; 9 nucleotides line up with TRBD1. Germline lookup yields CDR1 SGHDT and CDR2 YYEEEE. This CDR3 region has 14 residues. V lost 5 bases, J lost 3 bases, and 5 bases stayed unmatched. CDR3 amino acids: CASSIQGADYGYTF. DNA for the CDR3: TGTGCCAGCAGTATACAGGGGGCGGACTATGGCTACACCTTC.

This chain joins TRBV7-3 and TRBJ1-2; D is possibly TRBD1 (6 bases). Germline V lookup: CDR1 SGHTA, CDR2 FQGTGA. The V and J ends lost 6 bases and 5 bases respectively, with 13 bases between them. CDR3 length equals 13 residues. Written as DNA, the CDR3 is TGTGCCAGCAGTCAGGGGCAGGGGTATGGCTACACCTTC. Encoded protein: CASSQGQGYGYTF.

Comments on this clone: Sequence at one end of the junction differs from germline and may be a read error. The chain is built from TRBV7-3 and TRBJ2-1, with 10 bases lining up with TRBD1. The CDR3 runs to 17 residues. The germline CDR1 and CDR2 sequences are SGHTA and FQGTGA. Written as DNA, the CDR3 is TGTGCCAGCAGCACCCATTCCGGGACAGGGGTTTTCAATAAGCAGTTCTTC. Encoded protein: CASSTHSGTGVFNKQFF. Full variable domain (outside the CDR3, taken from reference TRBV7-3 and TRBJ2-1): GAGVSQTPSNKVTEKGKYVELRCDPISGHTALYWYRQSLGQGPEFLIYFQGTGAADDSGLPNDRFFAVRPEGSVSTLKIQRTERGDSAVYLCASSTHSGTGVFNKQFFGPGTRLTVL.

The chain recombines TRBV19 with TRBJ2-1; TRBD1 matches at 10 bases. V shed 6 bases and J 6 bases; nucleotides not matched to a gene: 5. From germline, CDR1 is LNHDA and CDR2 SQIVND (reference sequence). The CDR3 is 14 amino acids. The CDR3 protein is CASRDRGGINEQFF. CDR3 DNA: TGTGCCAGTAGGGACAGGGGGGGTATCAATGAGCAGTTCTTC.

This chain uses TRBV5-6 with TRBJ2-5, with 8 positions matching TRBD1. The CDR3 loop spans 15 amino acids. Per germline, CDR1 SGHDT and CDR2 YYEEEE. The V segment lost 3 bases and the J segment 2 bases; nucleotides outside the gene matches: 6. The CDR3 here is CASSYRTGFQETQYF. Written as DNA, the CDR3 is TGTGCCAGCAGCTACCGGACAGGGTTTCAAGAGACCCAGTACTTC.

This sequence joins TRBV6-6 and TRBJ1-5, with D possibly being TRBD1 (5 bases). The CDR3 is 13 residues long. CDR1 is MNHNY and CDR2 is SVGAGI in the germline V gene (reference sequence). Trimming removed 8 bases at V and 3 bases at J, with 11 bases between. The CDR3 coding sequence is TGTGCCAGCGGCGCGGGGGACAATCAGCCCCAGCATTTT. This encodes CASGAGDNQPQHF.

The chain uses TRBV14 and TRBJ2-3, with 11 bases that match TRBD2. Germline V gene sequence: CDR1 SGHDN, CDR2 FVKESK. V lost 0 bases to trimming and J lost 2 bases; unmatched junction nucleotides: 10. The CDR3 totals 19 residues. The CDR3 coding sequence is TGTGCCAGCAGCCAAGAACAAATTTTGGGACTAGCGGCCACAGATACGCAGTATTTT. This sequence encodes CASSQEQILGLAATDTQYF.